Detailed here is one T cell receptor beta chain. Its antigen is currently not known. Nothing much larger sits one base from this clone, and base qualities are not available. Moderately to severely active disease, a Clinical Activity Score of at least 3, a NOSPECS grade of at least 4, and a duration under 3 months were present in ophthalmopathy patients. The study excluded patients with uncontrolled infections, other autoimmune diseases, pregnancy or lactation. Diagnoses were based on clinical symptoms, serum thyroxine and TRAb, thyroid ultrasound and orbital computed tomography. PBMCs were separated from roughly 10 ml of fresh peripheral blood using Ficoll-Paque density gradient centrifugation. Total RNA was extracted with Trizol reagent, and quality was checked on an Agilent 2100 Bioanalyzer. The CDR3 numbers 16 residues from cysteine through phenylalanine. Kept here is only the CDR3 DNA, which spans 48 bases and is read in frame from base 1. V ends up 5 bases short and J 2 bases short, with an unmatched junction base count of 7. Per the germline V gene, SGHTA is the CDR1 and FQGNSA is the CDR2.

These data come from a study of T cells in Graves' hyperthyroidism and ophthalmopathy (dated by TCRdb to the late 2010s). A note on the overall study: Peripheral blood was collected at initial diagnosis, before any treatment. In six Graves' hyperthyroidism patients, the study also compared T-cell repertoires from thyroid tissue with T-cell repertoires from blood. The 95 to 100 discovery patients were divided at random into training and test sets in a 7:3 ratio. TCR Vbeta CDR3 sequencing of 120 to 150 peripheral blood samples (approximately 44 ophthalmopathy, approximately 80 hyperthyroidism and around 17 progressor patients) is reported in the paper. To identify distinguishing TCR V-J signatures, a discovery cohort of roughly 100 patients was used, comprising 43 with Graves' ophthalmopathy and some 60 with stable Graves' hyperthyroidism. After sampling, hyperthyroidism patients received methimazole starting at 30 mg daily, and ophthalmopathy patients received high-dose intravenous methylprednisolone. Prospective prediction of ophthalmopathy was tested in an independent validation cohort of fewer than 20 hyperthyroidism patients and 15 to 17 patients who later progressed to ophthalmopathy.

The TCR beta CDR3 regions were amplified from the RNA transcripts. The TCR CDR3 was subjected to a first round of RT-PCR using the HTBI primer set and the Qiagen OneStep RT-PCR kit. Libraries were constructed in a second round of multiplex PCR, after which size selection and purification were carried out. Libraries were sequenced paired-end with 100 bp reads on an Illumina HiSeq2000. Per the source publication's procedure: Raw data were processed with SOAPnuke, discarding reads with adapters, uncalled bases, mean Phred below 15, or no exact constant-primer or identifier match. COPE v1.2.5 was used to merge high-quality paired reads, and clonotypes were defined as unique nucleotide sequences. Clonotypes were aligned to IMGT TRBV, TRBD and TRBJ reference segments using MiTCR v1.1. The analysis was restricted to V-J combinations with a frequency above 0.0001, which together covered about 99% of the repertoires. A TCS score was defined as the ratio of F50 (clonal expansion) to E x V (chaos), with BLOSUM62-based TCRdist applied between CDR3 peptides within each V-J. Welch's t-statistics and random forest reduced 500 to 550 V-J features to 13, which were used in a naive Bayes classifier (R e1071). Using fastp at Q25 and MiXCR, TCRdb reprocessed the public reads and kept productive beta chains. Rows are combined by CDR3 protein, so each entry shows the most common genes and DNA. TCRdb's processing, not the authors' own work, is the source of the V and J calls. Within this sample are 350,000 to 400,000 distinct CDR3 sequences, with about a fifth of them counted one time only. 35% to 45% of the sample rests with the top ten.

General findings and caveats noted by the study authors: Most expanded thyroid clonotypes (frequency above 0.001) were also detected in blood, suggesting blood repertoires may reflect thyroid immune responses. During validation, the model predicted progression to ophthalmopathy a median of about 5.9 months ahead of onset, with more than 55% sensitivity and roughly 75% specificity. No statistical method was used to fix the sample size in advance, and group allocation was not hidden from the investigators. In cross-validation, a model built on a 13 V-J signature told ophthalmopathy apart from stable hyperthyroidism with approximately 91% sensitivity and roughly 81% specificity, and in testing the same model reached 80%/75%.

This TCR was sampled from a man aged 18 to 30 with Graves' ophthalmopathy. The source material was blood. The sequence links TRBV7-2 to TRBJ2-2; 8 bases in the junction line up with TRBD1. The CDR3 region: CASSLGPGGNTGELFF. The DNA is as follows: TGTGCCAGCAGCCTTGGTCCAGGGGGCAACACCGGGGAGCTGTTTTTT.